Each of the 9 T cell receptor beta chains below was sequenced from the same sample in a study of T cell responses to AZD1222 COVID-19 vaccine. Method: immunoSEQ multiplex PCR; TCRdb's copy keeps in-frame clones and lacks some. The sample yields about 110,000 clones, about nine tenths seen once. The source material was peripheral blood, sampled 28 days after the second AZD1222 dose. These receptors all come from an adult who received the AZD1222 COVID-19 vaccine.

This clone has just a few counts. The V gene is TRBV4-3, the J gene TRBJ2-7, with D maybe TRBD1 (5 bases). Germline-derived CDR1 and CDR2 are LGHNA and YSLEER. V was clipped by 1 base and J by 3 bases, with 19 bases between them. The CDR3 runs to 17 residues. CDR3 residues: CASSQANPPDSVYEQYF. The DNA for the CDR3 is TGCGCCAGCAGCCAAGCGAACCCCCCCGACAGTGTCTACGAGCAGTACTTC.

This chain connects TRBV7-9 to TRBJ2-5, with D tentatively TRBD2 (6 bases). Trimming stripped 4 bases from V and 2 bases from J, with 17 bases between. CDR3 length equals 16 residues. CDR1 is SEHNR, CDR2 FQNEAQ, per germline (reference sequence). Here the CDR3 reads CASSSAPGLPQETQYF. The DNA of the CDR3 is TGTGCCAGCAGCTCGGCCCCTGGACTACCGCAAGAGACCCAGTACTTC.

This chain joins TRBV14 and TRBJ1-6, with D possibly TRBD1 on 5 matching bases. V gave up 0 bases and J gave up 2 bases, with 11 bases separating them. This CDR3 is 17 amino acids long. Looked up from germline, CDR1 is SGHDN and CDR2 is FVKESK. The chain's CDR3 is CASSQDWQGPYNSPLHF. As DNA, the CDR3 is TGTGCCAGCAGCCAAGATTGGCAGGGCCCCTATAATTCACCCCTCCACTTT.

The chain has TRBV12-3 or TRBV12-4 and TRBJ1-2; D is unresolved. The CDR3 runs 12 residues. V was pared by 7 bases and J by 4 bases, with 10 bases between. The CDR3 protein is CASTLGSYGYTF. CDR3 coding DNA: TGTGCCAGCACCCTGGGAAGCTATGGCTACACCTTC.

The chain has TRBV5-1 and TRBJ2-4; D is ambiguous. Germline V gene lookup returns CDR1 SGHRS and CDR2 YFSETQ. The CDR3 has 17 residues. Between the trimmed V and J ends, which lost 2 bases and 0 bases, there was a span of 15 bases. The CDR3 bases are TGCGCCAGCAGCTTCTTGGGAAGGCCTCTAGCCAAAAACATTCAGTACTTC. Encoded protein: CASSFLGRPLAKNIQYF.

This clone occurred a few times. CDR3 sequence (DNA): TGTGCCAGCAGCTTAACGGGGTGGATTTCACCCCTCCACTTT. This translates into CASSLTGWISPLHF. The chain is built from TRBV7-3 and TRBJ1-6, with no clear D. The germline gives CDR1 SGHTA, CDR2 FQGTGA. The CDR3 spans 14 residues. V was cut by 0 bases and J by 9 bases, with 9 bases left in between.

V usage is TRBV5-1 and J usage is TRBJ2-1; 12 bases map to TRBD2. From germline, CDR1 is SGHRS and CDR2 YFSETQ. V lost 0 bases to trimming and J lost 5 bases; unmatched junction nucleotides: 3. This CDR3 region has 16 residues. The CDR3 bases are TGCGCCAGCAGCTTGGTGACTAGCGGGGGTAACAATGAGCAGTTCTTC. Translation gives CASSLVTSGGNNEQFF.

This clone has just one count. The CDR3 reads CASSYSTWGSYGYTF. CDR3 DNA sequence: TGTGCCAGCAGTTACTCGACTTGGGGGTCGTATGGCTACACCTTC. The chain joins TRBV6-5 to TRBJ1-2; tentatively, D is TRBD1 (5 bases). Germline CDR1 is MNHEY and CDR2 is SVGAGI. V was shortened by 0 bases and J by 5 bases, with 13 bases between the two germline ends. The length of the CDR3 is 15 residues.

This rearrangement joins TRBV3-1 (or the pseudogene TRBV3-2) to TRBJ1-4, with D maybe TRBD1 (6 bases). The CDR3 extends over 13 amino acids. Trimming left V 4 bases short and J 8 bases short, with 11 bases between. Germline CDR1 is LGHDT and CDR2 is YNNKEL (reference sequence). CDR3 DNA: TGTGCCAGCAGCCCAGGGGCGAAGGAAAAACTGTTTTTT. This sequence encodes CASSPGAKEKLFF.